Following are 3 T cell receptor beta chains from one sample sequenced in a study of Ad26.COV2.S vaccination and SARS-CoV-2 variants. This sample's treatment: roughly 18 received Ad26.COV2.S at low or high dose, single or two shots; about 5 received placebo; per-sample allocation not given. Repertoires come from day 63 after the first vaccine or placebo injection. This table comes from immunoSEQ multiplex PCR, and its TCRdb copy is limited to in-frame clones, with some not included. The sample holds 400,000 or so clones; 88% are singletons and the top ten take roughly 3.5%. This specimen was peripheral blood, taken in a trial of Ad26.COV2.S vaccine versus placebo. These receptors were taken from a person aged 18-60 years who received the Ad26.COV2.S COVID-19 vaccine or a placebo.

The chain's CDR3 is CASSINQDSSGNTIYF. CDR3 bases: TGTGCCAGCAGTATCAATCAGGACAGCTCTGGAAACACCATATATTTT. This chain links TRBV13 with TRBJ1-3; TRBD1 might be the D (6 bases). Trimming took 6 bases from V and 0 from J, leaving 15 bases between them. The CDR3 spans 16 residues. Germline loops: CDR1 PRHDT, CDR2 FYEKMQ (reference sequence).

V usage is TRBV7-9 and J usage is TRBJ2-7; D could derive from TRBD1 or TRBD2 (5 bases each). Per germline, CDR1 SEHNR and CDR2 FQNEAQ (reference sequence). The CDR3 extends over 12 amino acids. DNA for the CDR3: TGTGAAGGGACGGGGAGACTCTACGAGCAGTACTTC. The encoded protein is CEGTGRLYEQYF.

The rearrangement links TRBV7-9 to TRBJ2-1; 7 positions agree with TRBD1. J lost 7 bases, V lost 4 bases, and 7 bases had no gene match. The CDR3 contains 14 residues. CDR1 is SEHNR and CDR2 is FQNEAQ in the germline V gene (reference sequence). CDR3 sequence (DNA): TGTGCCAGCAGCTATCAGACAGGGCTGAATGAGCAGTTCTTC. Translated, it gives CASSYQTGLNEQFF.